Sequencing of this TCR beta chain was carried out in a study of PD-1 blockade in classical Hodgkin lymphoma. Time point denoted: cycle 4 day 1 (C4D1), after less than 7 weeks of nivolumab. All patients relapsed after autologous stem cell transplantation, and brentuximab vedotin exposure varied. V was cut by 6 bases and J by 0 bases, with 12 bases left in between. The CDR3 length is 14 residues. Per the germline V gene, CDR1 is SNHLY and CDR2 is FYNNEI. With regard to this clone: Its antigen is currently unknown.

Libraries were prepared by immunoSEQ multiplex PCR; TCRdb keeps only in-frame clonotypes and omits some of them. The sample has 100,000 or so clones; about 92% are singletons. General observations from the study: Baseline diversity was lower in partial responders and progressors than complete responders.

Material: peripheral blood mononuclear cells (PBMCs), obtained before the fourth cycle of nivolumab. The receptor comes from a human donor with classical Hodgkin lymphoma. The chain combines TRBV2 with TRBJ2-7; D unclear. CDR3 sequence reads: CASREERVSYEQYF. The DNA of the CDR3 is TGTGCCAGCAGAGAGGAAAGGGTCTCCTACGAGCAGTACTTC.